The entry below gives a single T cell receptor (beta chain) sequence along with its context. CDR1 is MNHEY and CDR2 is SVGAGI in the germline V gene. The CDR3 has 14 residues. Trimming took 2 bases from V and 2 from J, leaving 10 bases between them. The sample is drawn from a study of T cells in Graves' hyperthyroidism and ophthalmopathy. Amplification yielded TCR beta CDR3 regions, with RNA transcripts as the source. The primer set for the first-round RT-PCR of the TCR CDR3 was HTBI. TCRdb reanalysed the multiplex PCR reads using MiXCR and keeps one entry per CDR3 protein. Here the sample spans hundreds of thousands of distinct CDR3 sequences, about 19% being singletons.

Sequencing was performed on blood. This clonotype originated in a woman aged 45-59 years with Graves' hyperthyroidism that later progressed to Graves' ophthalmopathy. The chain combines TRBV6-5 with TRBJ2-7, with no clear D. Here the CDR3 DNA reads TGTGCCAGCAGTTACGAGAGCCCGCCCTACGAGCAGTACTTC. It yields the protein CASSYESPPYEQYF.